Listed below are T cell receptor beta chains from one sample, sequenced in a study of PD-1 blockade in classical Hodgkin lymphoma. TCRdb keeps only in-frame clones here, not all; method: immunoSEQ multiplex PCR. The sample has around 19,000 clones, 80% to 90% seen once. This material consisted of peripheral blood mononuclear cells (PBMCs), taken before the second cycle of nivolumab. The receptors derive from a human donor with classical Hodgkin lymphoma. Each CDR3 is given with its conserved first and last residue. D genes are given only for firm matches. The size of a clone is reported for some rows only, either as once, few or many, or as a class for expanded clones.

>NA|TRBV5-1|TRBJ1-1|NA
TGCGCCAGCAGCCCGGTGGGGGGGCACGGAGCTTTCTTT
CASSPVGGHGAFF
>NA|TRBV6-5|TRBJ2-7|NA
TGTGCCAGCAGTCCAGACACCCTCTACGAGCAGTACTTC
CASSPDTLYEQYF
>NA|TRBV5-1|TRBJ1-1|NA
TGCGCCAGCAGCTTGAAGGCGGGCACTGAAGCTTTCTTT
CASSLKAGTEAFF
>NA|TRBV5-1|TRBJ2-1|NA
TGCGCCAGCAGCTTGGCCGTTGGGACTCTCAATGAGCAGTTCTTC
CASSLAVGTLNEQFF
>NA|TRBV9|TRBJ1-1|NA
TGTGCCAGCAGCGTAGGGCAGGGGCCGATGAACACTGAAGCTTTCTTT
CASSVGQGPMNTEAFF
>NA|TRBV7-8|TRBJ1-3|NA
TGTGCCAGCAGCTTCACCCAGGGGTCTGGAAACACCATATATTTT
CASSFTQGSGNTIYF
>once|TRBV5-1|TRBJ2-5|TRBD1
TGCGCCAGCAGCCCCCCGACAGGGGGCCGGGAGACCCAGTACTTC
CASSPPTGGRETQYF
>NA|TRBV6-5|TRBJ2-7|NA
TGTGCCAGCAGTACCCAGGGTCCACCCTACGAGCAGTACTTC
CASSTQGPPYEQYF
>few|TRBV5-1|TRBJ1-1|NA
TGCGCCAGCAGCTTGGCGGGGTTTAACACTGAAGCTTTCTTT
CASSLAGFNTEAFF
>NA|TRBV9|TRBJ2-5|NA
TGTGCCAGCAGCGTACCCGGAGGGGGGACCCAGTACTTC
CASSVPGGGTQYF
>NA|TRBV5-1|TRBJ2-5|NA
TGCGCCAGCAGCTTGGCAGGGACAAAGCAAGAGACCCAGTACTTC
CASSLAGTKQETQYF
>NA|TRBV6-1|TRBJ2-7|TRBD2
TGTGCCAGCAGTGAAACTAGCGGTACATCCTACGAGCAGTACTTC
CASSETSGTSYEQYF
>once|TRBV29-1|TRBJ1-2|TRBD1
TGCAGCGTTGAAGCAGGGGGCAAAGGCTATGGCTACACCTTC
CSVEAGGKGYGYTF
>NA|TRBV2|TRBJ2-1|TRBD2
TGTGCCAGCAGATACCGGACTAGCGGGGGTGTTCAGAATGAGCAGTTCTTC
CASRYRTSGGVQNEQFF
>NA|TRBV7-8|TRBJ1-3|NA
TGTGCCAGCAGCTTAGCACCCGGAAACACCATATATTTT
CASSLAPGNTIYF
>NA|TRBV5-1|TRBJ2-5|NA
TGCGCCAGCAGCTTGCAACCACAAGAGACCCAGTACTTC
CASSLQPQETQYF